The 5 T cell receptor beta chains below were found in one sample sequenced in a study of blood T cell repertoires in COVID-19. The method was immunoSEQ multiplex PCR; TCRdb's version includes in-frame clones alone and lacks a portion of them. This sample carries 100,000 to 150,000 clones, about 85% of them seen once, and the ten largest clones take 27%. Sequenced input: peripheral blood. These receptors were collected from an elderly woman with acute or convalescent COVID-19.

This chain links TRBV5-5 with TRBJ1-1; D might be TRBD1 (6 bases). V was clipped by 4 bases and J by 1 base, with 17 bases between them. The CDR3 totals 16 residues. Germline CDR1 reads SGHKS; CDR2 reads YYEKEE (reference sequence). CDR3 sequence (DNA): TGTGCCAGCAGCCGCTCCCGGCGGGGGCAGAACACTGAAGCTTTCTTT. Its protein is CASSRSRRGQNTEAFF.

This clone occurred many times. The V gene is TRBV11-2, the J gene TRBJ2-7; D gene uncertain. Germline V gene data show CDR1 as SGHAT and CDR2 as FQNNGV. The CDR3 contains 15 residues. Trimming removed 4 bases from V and 0 bases from J, with 13 bases in between. The CDR3 DNA follows: TGTGCCAGCAGCTCCCTGTCAGTAAACTCCTACGAGCAGTACGTC. This translates into CASSSLSVNSYEQYV.

This clone was picked up a small number of times. The chain is built from TRBV5-1 and TRBJ1-2; the D gene is possibly TRBD1 (6 bases). The germline V and J ends were trimmed by 0 bases and 6 bases, with 18 bases remaining between them. CDR3 length: 16 amino acids. Germline values: CDR1 SGHRS, CDR2 YFSETQ. The CDR3 sequence: CASSLVRDTHPDGYTF. The CDR3 DNA reads TGCGCCAGCAGCTTGGTCCGGGACACCCATCCCGATGGCTACACCTTC.

A note on this clone: Germline is not matched at one junction end, which may reflect a read error. The chain uses TRBV6-1 and TRBJ1-2; D is undetermined. Per germline, CDR1 MNHNS and CDR2 SASEGT. The CDR3 spans 13 residues. CDR3 in amino acids: CASREVVYYGYTF. The CDR3, as DNA: TGTGCCAGCAGAGAAGTCGTCTACTATGGCTACACCTTC.

The chain recombines TRBV3-1 (or the pseudogene TRBV3-2) with TRBJ2-7, with TRBD2 matching over 8 bases. With 5 bases clipped from V and 2 bases from J, the junction kept 23 bases outside the gene matches. Per germline, CDR1 LGHDT and CDR2 YNNKEL (reference sequence). CDR3 length: 20 amino acids. The CDR3, as DNA: TGTGCCAGCAGCTATAGAGGCGGGAAGCGGGGGCCCAACAACACCTACGAGCAGTACTTC. Translation: CASSYRGGKRGPNNTYEQYF.